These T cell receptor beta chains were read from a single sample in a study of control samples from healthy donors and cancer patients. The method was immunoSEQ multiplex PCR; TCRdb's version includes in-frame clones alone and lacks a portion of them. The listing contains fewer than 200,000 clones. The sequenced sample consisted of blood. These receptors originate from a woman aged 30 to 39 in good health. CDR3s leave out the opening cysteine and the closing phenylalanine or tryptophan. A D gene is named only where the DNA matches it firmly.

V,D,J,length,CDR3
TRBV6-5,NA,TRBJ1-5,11,ASSHGGLQPQH
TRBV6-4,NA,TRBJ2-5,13,ASSDPQLGPETQY
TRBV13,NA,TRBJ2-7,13,ASSLGQGANYEQY
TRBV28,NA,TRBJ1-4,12,ASSPNVVEEKLF
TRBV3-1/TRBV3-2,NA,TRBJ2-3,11,ASSQEGTKTQY
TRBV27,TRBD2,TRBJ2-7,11,ASRGGESYEQY
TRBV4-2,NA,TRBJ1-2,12,ASSQAGGLGGYT
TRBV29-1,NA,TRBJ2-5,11,SVGGGVIETQY
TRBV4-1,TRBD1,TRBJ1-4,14,ASSQRPETGGEKLF
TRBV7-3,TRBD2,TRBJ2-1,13,ASSLYGSGNNEQF
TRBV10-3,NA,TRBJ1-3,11,AISPGEADTIY
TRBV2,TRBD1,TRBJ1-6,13,ASIEDRGYNSPLH
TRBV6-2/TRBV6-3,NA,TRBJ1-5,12,ASSYSGLNQPQH
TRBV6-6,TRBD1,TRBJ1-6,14,ASSRPTGAGDSPLH
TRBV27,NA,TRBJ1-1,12,ASSLLGQQTEAF
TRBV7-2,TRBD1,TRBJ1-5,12,ASSSTGGNQPQH
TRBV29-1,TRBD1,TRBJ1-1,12,SVSGGGFDTEAF
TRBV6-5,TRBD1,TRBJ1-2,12,ASSSDRANYGYT
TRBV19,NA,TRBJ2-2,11,ASSVMTTGELF
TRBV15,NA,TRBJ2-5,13,ATSSSQGEQETQY
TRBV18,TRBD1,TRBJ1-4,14,ASSPGTQGFGEKLF
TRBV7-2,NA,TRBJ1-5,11,ASSLVENQPQH
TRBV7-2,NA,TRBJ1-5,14,ASSYAGTNPHQPQH
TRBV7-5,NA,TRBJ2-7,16,ARSLLASATEKTYEQY
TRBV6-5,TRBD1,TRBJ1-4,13,ASRSRQGNNEKLF
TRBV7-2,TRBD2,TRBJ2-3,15,ASSLERGAPSADTQY
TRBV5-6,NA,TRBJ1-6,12,ASSSGLYNSPLH
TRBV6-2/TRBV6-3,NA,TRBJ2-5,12,ASSYTSRKETQY
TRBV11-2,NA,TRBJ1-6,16,ASSLAPPGAPAWWPLH
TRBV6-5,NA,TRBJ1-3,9,ASARGYTIY
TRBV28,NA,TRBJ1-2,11,ASSLWANYGYT
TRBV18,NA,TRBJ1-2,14,ASSLLMTGTWDGYT
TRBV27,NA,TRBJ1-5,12,ASSPQGNNQPQH
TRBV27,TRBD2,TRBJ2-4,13,ASSLFQGGFNIQY
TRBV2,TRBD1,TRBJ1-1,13,ASRGRDRANTEAF
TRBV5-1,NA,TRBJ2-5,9,ASSFGETQY
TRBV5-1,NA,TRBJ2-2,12,ASSLYTRGGELF
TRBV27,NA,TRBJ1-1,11,ASSSWPRSEAF
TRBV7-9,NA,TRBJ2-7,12,ASSSGLRVYEQY
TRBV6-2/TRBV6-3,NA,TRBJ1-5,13,ASSSWTASNQPQH
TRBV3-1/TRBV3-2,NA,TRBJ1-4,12,ASGGLSGGEKLF
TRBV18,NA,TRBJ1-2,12,ASSPSRGPSGYT
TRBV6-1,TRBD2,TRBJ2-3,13,ASSEKAGGFSAQY
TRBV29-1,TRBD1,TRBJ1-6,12,SAPSGQGDSPLH
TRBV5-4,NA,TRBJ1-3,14,ASSLGIGGPGNTIY
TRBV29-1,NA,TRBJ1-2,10,SVDGQSYGYT
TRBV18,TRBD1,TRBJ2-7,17,ASSPLPLVDRGQTYEQY
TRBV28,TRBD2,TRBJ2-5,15,ASSRGSGGAGGETQY
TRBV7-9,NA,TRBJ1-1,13,ASSRPSGINTEAF
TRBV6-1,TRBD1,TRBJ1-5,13,ASSELGTGNQPQH
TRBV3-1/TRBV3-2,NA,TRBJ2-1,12,ASSQDLLNNEQF
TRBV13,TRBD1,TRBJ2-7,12,ASSSGQNFYEQY